This entry describes one TCR beta chain. This specimen belongs to a study of blood T cell repertoires in COVID-19. For the study at large: Whether acute or convalescent, the COVID-19 samples came from the United States, Italy and Spain.

Per the germline V gene, CDR1 is MDHEN and CDR2 is SYDVKM. The V end was cut by 6 bases, the J end by 10 bases, with 13 bases between. This CDR3 is built from 12 residues. Study members were between 18 and 89 years old and lived in some 26 US regions. Each participant's cohort was designated according to participant-reported clinical history. Study processing details: Estimates of nucleated cell counts were drawn from the amplification of reference gene primers. The table came from immunoSEQ multiplex PCR; TCRdb's copy has only in-frame clones and leaves some out. The DNA gave D and trimming, while V, J and clone size come from that table. The repertoire includes some 390,000 clones, around 91% of them detected once, and around 1.1% sits in the top ten.

The specimen sequenced was PBMCs or T cells enriched from blood (not recorded which). The clonotype originates from a man aged 25-40 years who had recovered from COVID-19. The chain employs TRBV28 and TRBJ2-1; no clear D gene. CDR3 region: CASSPDSFEQFF. In DNA form, the CDR3 reads TGTGCCAGCAGCCCAGATTCATTCGAGCAGTTCTTC.